This T cell receptor beta chain was retrieved from a study of blood T cell repertoires in COVID-19. TCRdb keeps only in-frame clones here, not all; method: immunoSEQ multiplex PCR. This repertoire shows 160,000 or so clones, around 75% found once; its top ten account for 14%. The clonotype comes from a woman older than 75 with acute or convalescent COVID-19. Sequencing was carried out using peripheral blood.

The CDR3 DNA follows: TGCGCCAGCTTAAAGGGCCCGGGAAACTATGGCTACACCTTC. This translates into CASLKGPGNYGYTF. The J gene is TRBJ1-2, the V gene TRBV5-1; D not certain. The CDR3 extends over 14 amino acids. Germline V gene lookup returns CDR1 SGHRS and CDR2 YFSETQ. Deletions cut 7 bases from V and 2 bases from J, with 15 bases between.